Below are 8 T cell receptor beta chains sequenced from a single sample in a study of T cells in Graves' hyperthyroidism and ophthalmopathy. What was amplified from RNA transcripts were TCR beta CDR3 regions. Using the HTBI primer set, a first-round RT-PCR was run on the TCR CDR3. Each CDR3 protein is one row after TCRdb ran MiXCR on the multiplex PCR reads. This table holds about 640,000 distinct CDR3 sequences, roughly 15% found once. Sequencing was done on a sample of blood. These receptors all stem from a woman aged 50 to 60 with Graves' ophthalmopathy.

This clonotype came up many times. The chain carries TRBV9 and TRBJ2-3, with TRBD2 identical over 9 bases. J was trimmed by 3 bases and V by 5 bases; bases with no gene match: 4. This CDR3 has 14 amino acids. CDR1 SGDLS and CDR2 YYNGEE come from the germline V gene. CDR3 in amino acids: CASSETSGTDTQYF. The CDR3, as DNA: TGTGCCAGCAGTGAAACTAGCGGGACAGATACGCAGTATTTT.

In regard to this clonotype: Compared with germline, one end of the junction differs, possibly owing to a read error. V is TRBV4-1 and J is TRBJ2-1, with 7 bases aligning to TRBD2. Germline CDR1 is MGHRA and CDR2 is YSYEKL. This CDR3 spans 17 amino acids. The DNA for the CDR3 is TGCGCCAGCAGCCAAGACGTCGGACTAGGCTCCCACAATGAGCAGTTCTTC. Protein sequence: CASSQDVGLGSHNEQFF.

The V gene is TRBV19, the J gene TRBJ1-5, with D possibly TRBD1 on 5 matching bases. This CDR3 is built from 15 residues. Per germline, CDR1 LNHDA and CDR2 SQIVND (reference sequence). Trimming took off 3 bases at V and 5 bases at J, with 14 bases between the two ends. The CDR3: CASSMVAGLDQPQHF. The CDR3 DNA reads TGTGCCAGTAGTATGGTAGCAGGGTTAGATCAGCCCCAGCATTTT.

This clonotype was picked up a small number of times. The CDR3 sequence is CAPRRVSASGINEQFF. The CDR3, as DNA: TGTGCCCCTAGGAGGGTGAGTGCTAGCGGGATCAATGAGCAGTTCTTC. J is TRBJ2-1 and V is TRBV10-3, with TRBD2 matching 9 bases. The CDR3 length is 16 residues. V shed 11 bases and J 6 bases; nucleotides not matched to a gene: 17. Germline V gene sequence: CDR1 ENHRY, CDR2 SYGVKD.

This clonotype occurred a few times. Given a much more abundant clone one base away, this may be a read error. The rearrangement links TRBV28 to TRBJ2-7; 7 nucleotides line up with TRBD2. Germline V lookup: CDR1 MDHEN, CDR2 SYDVKM. The CDR3 runs to 15 residues. The CDR3: CASTGSGWGSYEQCF. The CDR3 DNA reads as TGTGCCAGCACCGGTAGCGGGTGGGGCTCCTACGAGCAGTGCTTC. Complete variable domain (other parts from reference TRBV28 and TRBJ2-7): DVKVTQSSRYLVKRTGEKVFLECVQDMDHENMFWYRQDPGLGLRLIYFSYDVKMKEKGDIPEGYSVSREKKERFSLILESASTNQTSMYLCASTGSGWGSYEQCFGPGTRLTVT.

This clonotype was detected ten times or more. The chain combines TRBV12-3 or TRBV12-4 with TRBJ2-1; 12 bases line up with TRBD2. The CDR3 loop spans 16 amino acids. Trimming removed 4 bases from V and 7 bases from J; junction bases left unmatched: 8. The CDR3 sequence: CASSSLAGGPGNEQFF. The CDR3 DNA is TGTGCCAGCAGTTCGCTAGCGGGAGGGCCGGGGAATGAGCAGTTCTTC.

This chain joins TRBV19 and TRBJ2-1, with D hard to call. Per the germline V gene, CDR1 is LNHDA and CDR2 is SQIVND (reference sequence). The CDR3 totals 15 residues. Trimming took 6 bases from V and 1 from J, leaving 13 bases between them. CDR3 nucleotides: TGTGCCAGTAGGATTAGGGATGGGTCCTACAATGAGCAGTTCTTC. Protein sequence: CASRIRDGSYNEQFF.

This clonotype was picked up many times. The chain has TRBV28 and TRBJ1-5, with D uncertain. This CDR3 is 16 amino acids long. The germline V gene encodes CDR1 MDHEN and CDR2 SYDVKM. Trimming cost V 7 bases and J 2 bases, with 18 bases left between them. CDR3 coding DNA: TGTGCCAGCACTCCTAGAGGGAGATTAGGCAATCAGCCCCAGCATTTT. Encoded protein: CASTPRGRLGNQPQHF.